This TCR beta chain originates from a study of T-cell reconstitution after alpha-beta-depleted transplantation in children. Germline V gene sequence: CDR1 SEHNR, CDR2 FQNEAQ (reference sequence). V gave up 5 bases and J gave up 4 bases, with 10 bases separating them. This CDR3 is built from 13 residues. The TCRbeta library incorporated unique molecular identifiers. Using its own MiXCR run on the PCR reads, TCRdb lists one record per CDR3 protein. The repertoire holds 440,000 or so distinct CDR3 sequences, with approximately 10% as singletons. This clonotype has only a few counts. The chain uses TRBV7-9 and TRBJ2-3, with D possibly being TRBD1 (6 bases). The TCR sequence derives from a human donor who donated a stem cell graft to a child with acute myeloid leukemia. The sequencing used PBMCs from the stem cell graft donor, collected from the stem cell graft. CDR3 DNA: TGTGCCAGCAGCGGGGGCTCATCAGATACGCAGTATTTT. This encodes CASSGGSSDTQYF.